A selection of T cell receptor beta chains follows, all from one sample in a study of cytomegalovirus exposure and HLA in healthy donors. Using immunoSEQ multiplex PCR, the repertoire was profiled, and TCRdb retains in-frame clones only, with some absent. The table includes 100,000 to 140,000 clones, 82% detected once. Sequencing was carried out using PBMCs. Receptors originate from a man under 40 in good health and CMV-seropositive. The conserved cysteine and the conserved F or W are not part of the CDR3 here.

v_call	j_call	cdr3_aa
TRBV5-6	TRBJ2-7	ASSRTATYEQY
TRBV6-4	TRBJ2-3	ASSDSSVGGTDTQY
TRBV5-1	TRBJ2-3	ASRLSGSITDTQY
TRBV7-9	TRBJ1-3	ASSFRQGVRSGNTIY
TRBV18	TRBJ2-3	ASSPPGQGADTQY
TRBV6-1	TRBJ2-1	ASSEGEGTGSNEQF
TRBV7-2	TRBJ1-2	ASSETDNYGYT
TRBV7-9	TRBJ2-2	SSRVAGGLDTGELF
TRBV19	TRBJ2-3	ASSTKTSGGTDTQY
TRBV2	TRBJ2-2	ASTPAKTGELF
TRBV15	TRBJ1-5	ATSQGPVQPQH
TRBV27	TRBJ1-1	ASSVQGITEAF
TRBV19	TRBJ2-2	ASSQTGVNTGELF
TRBV5-6	TRBJ2-5	ASSRTRSDQY
TRBV27	TRBJ1-4	ASSLQAVSEKLF